The entry that follows covers one T cell receptor (beta chain) sequence. As yet, its antigen is unknown. These data originate in a study of vaccination and CD4 T cells after COVID-19. Treatment given: roughly nine-day PBMC culture with coronavirus spike peptide pools or control peptides (ViraFEST assay). Ahead of the COVID-19 pandemic (2011-2018), the CD4+ T cells of the unexposed donor were collected. Once peptide pools had expanded antigen-specific T cells, ViraFEST sequenced TCRs. Sequenced with the Oncomine TCR Beta short-read assay was DNA taken from cultured CD4+ T cells. TCRdb redid the calling of the PCR reads with MiXCR, one entry per CDR3 protein. The data contain around 8,000 distinct CDR3 sequences, about 48% of them singletons. Sequencing input: CD4+ T cells from blood, cultured in vitro. This clonotype was sampled from a human donor in good health.

The DNA of the CDR3 is TGTGCCAGTAGTACCGGGAGTCGGAACAATGAGCAGTTCTTC. This gives the protein CASSTGSRNNEQFF. The chain combines TRBV19 with TRBJ2-1, with a weak D call TRBD2 (6 bases). The CDR3 runs 14 residues. The V gene lost 4 bases and the J gene lost 5 bases, with 12 bases spanning the gap. Germline CDR1 reads LNHDA; CDR2 reads SQIVND (reference sequence).